These 27 T cell receptor beta chains came from one sample sequenced in a study of early T cells in non-severe SARS-CoV-2 infection. TCRdb processed the 5' RACE reads anew with MiXCR; each CDR3 protein has one entry. Of 46,000 or so distinct CDR3 sequences in the sample, around 4.1% are singletons; the top ten hold about 2.9%. Sequences were obtained from whole blood. The receptors originated from an adult who was a healthcare worker with PCR-confirmed SARS-CoV-2 infection or an uninfected control (not recorded which).

There are many counts of this clonotype. This chain connects TRBV20-1 to TRBJ2-5; 9 nucleotides agree with TRBD2. The CDR3 runs 16 residues. Trimming removed 1 base from V and 10 bases from J; junction bases left unmatched: 16. Germline assignment: CDR1 DFQATT and CDR2 SNEGSKA (reference sequence). The CDR3 sequence is CSARAHGRTSGWFQYF. CDR3 nucleotide sequence: TGCAGTGCTAGAGCCCACGGGCGAACTAGCGGGTGGTTCCAGTACTTC.

Ten or more counts support this clonotype. The chain carries TRBV12-5 and TRBJ2-3; the match to TRBD2 covers 9 bases. The germline V gene encodes CDR1 LGHNT and CDR2 FRNRAP. V trimming: 0 bases; J trimming: 1 base; junction bases outside the gene matches: 14. The CDR3 totals 20 residues. CDR3 bases: TGTGCTAGTGGTTTGGTATGGAGTCTAGCGGGGCTCGATGGCACAGATACGCAGTATTTT. Amino acids: CASGLVWSLAGLDGTDTQYF.

The rearrangement joins TRBV27 to TRBJ2-7; no clear D. Germline V CDR1 and CDR2: MNHEY, SMNVEV (reference sequence). The CDR3 consists of 13 residues. Trimming stripped 5 bases from V and 5 bases from J, with 13 bases between. The CDR3 coding sequence is TGTGCCAGCAGTCCCCTCGCCTACGACGAGCAGTACTTC. It yields the protein CASSPLAYDEQYF.

This clonotype came up many times. V is TRBV7-9 and J is TRBJ2-2, with a weak D call TRBD2 (6 bases). V lost 8 bases and J 7 bases, leaving 11 bases between the germline ends. Germline V lookup: CDR1 SEHNR, CDR2 FQNEAQ (reference sequence). The CDR3 has 12 residues. The CDR3 region has the DNA TGTGCCAGCGGGAGGAGAAGCGGGGAGCTGTTTTTT. Translated, it gives CASGRRSGELFF.

The chain employs TRBV18 and TRBJ2-5; D unclear. V was pared by 0 bases and J by 1 base, with 12 bases between. CDR1 is KGHSH, CDR2 LQKENI, per germline. The CDR3 has 16 amino acids. CDR3 loop: CASSPPSRPGQETQYF. CDR3 coding DNA: TGTGCCAGCTCACCACCGTCTCGGCCAGGCCAAGAGACCCAGTACTTC.

This clonotype was found many times. This chain joins TRBV19 and TRBJ2-1; TRBD2 might be the D (5 bases). Trimming left V 5 bases short and J 1 base short, with 9 bases between. CDR1 LNHDA and CDR2 SQIVND come from the germline V gene (reference sequence). This CDR3 has 14 residues. The DNA of the CDR3 is TGTGCCAGTAGTGCACCGGGGTCCTACAATGAGCAGTTCTTC. This gives the protein CASSAPGSYNEQFF.

At least ten counts were recorded for this clonotype. V is TRBV5-1 and J is TRBJ2-1; D ambiguous. V lost 1 base, J lost 5 bases, and 7 bases lay in between. The germline gives CDR1 SGHRS, CDR2 YFSETQ. The CDR3 spans 13 residues. This CDR3 reads CASSLYSNNEQFF. DNA for the CDR3: TGCGCCAGCAGCTTGTACAGTAACAATGAGCAGTTCTTC.

This clonotype was recorded many times. This chain connects TRBV6-6 to TRBJ2-7; possibly TRBD1 for D (5 bases). This CDR3 comprises 13 residues. Germline V gene data show CDR1 as MNHNY and CDR2 as SVGAGI (reference sequence). V lost 5 bases and J 7 bases, leaving 15 bases between the germline ends. In nucleotides, the CDR3 is TGTGCCAGCAGTCCTCTACACGCAGGGGAGCAGTACTTC. It is translated as CASSPLHAGEQYF.

This clonotype has at least ten counts. J is TRBJ2-1 and V is TRBV6-4, with D maybe TRBD2 (6 bases). The CDR3 length is 15 residues. V was pared by 4 bases and J by 4 bases, with 14 bases between. Germline CDR1 reads MRHNA; CDR2 reads SNTAGT. The CDR3 sequence is CASSAKGEEYNEQFF. The CDR3 DNA reads TGTGCCAGCAGTGCTAAAGGGGAGGAATACAATGAGCAGTTCTTC.

This clonotype was recorded many times. CDR3 region: CSVLIGQTQYF. The CDR3 coding sequence is TGCAGCGTCCTAATCGGGCAGACCCAGTACTTC. The rearrangement links TRBV29-1 to TRBJ2-5; D remains ambiguous. V lost 6 bases to trimming and J lost 6 bases, with 11 bases between them. The germline V gene has CDR1 SQVTM and CDR2 ANQGSEA. The CDR3 is made up of 11 amino acids.

This clonotype appeared many times. The chain carries TRBV7-3 and TRBJ2-2, with TRBD2 identical over 7 bases. Germline V lookup: CDR1 SGHTA, CDR2 FQGTGA. Trimming removed 5 bases from V and 7 bases from J; junction bases left unmatched: 10. The CDR3 runs 15 residues. The DNA for the CDR3 is TGTGCCAGCAGCCCGCAGGGAGGGAATAGCGGGGAGCTGTTTTTT. Translating it yields CASSPQGGNSGELFF.

This clonotype was seen many times. The genes are TRBV20-1 and TRBJ2-1, with 7 bases identical to TRBD1. The CDR3 extends over 13 amino acids. Germline CDR1 is DFQATT and CDR2 is SNEGSKA (reference sequence). Trimming removed 3 bases from V and 3 bases from J; junction bases left unmatched: 2. CDR3 region: CSARRTGYNEQFF. CDR3 coding DNA: TGCAGTGCTAGGAGGACAGGCTACAATGAGCAGTTCTTC.

The V gene is TRBV10-3, the J gene TRBJ2-6; 7 bases are shared with TRBD2. The germline gives CDR1 ENHRY, CDR2 SYGVKD. The CDR3 spans 16 residues. V shed 0 bases, J shed 2 bases, and the junction held 1 base outside the gene matches. The CDR3 coding sequence is TGTGCCATCAGTGAGTCGGCGGGGGCTGGGGCCAACGTCCTGACTTTC. Translating gives CAISESAGAGANVLTF.

This clonotype was observed at least ten times. The chain employs TRBV11-3 and TRBJ1-5; D not certain. Trimming shortened V by 5 bases and J by 8 bases, and 16 bases separated the two germline ends. This CDR3 region has 14 residues. Germline CDR1 and CDR2: SGHNT and YENEEA. The DNA of the CDR3 is TGTGCCAGCAGCAAGTTGGGGTTTGTGGAGCCCCAGCATTTT. It encodes CASSKLGFVEPQHF. Based on the CDR3 plus reference TRBV11-3 and TRBJ1-5, the full variable domain is EAGVVQSPRYKIIEKKQPVAFWCNPISGHNTLYWYLQNLGQGPELLIRYENEEAVDDSQLPKDRFSAERLKGVDSTLKIQPAELGDSAVYLCASSKLGFVEPQHFGDGTRLSIL.

This clonotype has a handful of counts. This chain connects TRBV4-1 to TRBJ2-6; no definite D call. The CDR3 length is 17 residues. V lost 4 bases to trimming and J lost 0 bases, with 13 bases between them. Per the germline V gene, CDR1 is MGHRA and CDR2 is YSYEKL. The CDR3 loop reads CASSPSGVTSGANVLTF. As DNA, the CDR3 is TGCGCCAGCAGCCCTTCGGGTGTTACCTCTGGGGCCAACGTCCTGACTTTC.

This clonotype showed up many times. The chain couples TRBV6-6 to TRBJ1-5; 8 bases are a match to TRBD1. The germline V gene encodes CDR1 MNHNY and CDR2 SVGAGI (reference sequence). V dropped 6 bases and J dropped 11; count of bases not matched to a gene: 12. The CDR3 covers 14 residues. The CDR3 protein is CASSQTGGQVAQHF. Here the CDR3 DNA reads TGTGCCAGCAGCCAAACAGGGGGGCAGGTGGCCCAGCATTTT.

This clonotype was detected a few times. The rearrangement links TRBV7-2 to TRBJ2-7; D possibly corresponds to TRBD1 (6 bases). The V and J ends lost 0 bases and 5 bases respectively, with 17 bases between them. The length of the CDR3 is 16 residues. Germline V gene sequence: CDR1 SGHTA, CDR2 FQGNSA. The CDR3 DNA is TGTGCCAGCAGCTTAGCTATAGGGCAGGGGAGCCACGAGCAGTACTTC. Protein product: CASSLAIGQGSHEQYF. The full variable domain, in which reference TRBV7-2 and TRBJ2-7 provide the parts outside the CDR3, is GAGVSQSPSNKVTEKGKDVELRCDPISGHTALYWYRQSLGQGLEFLIYFQGNSAPDKSGLPSDRFSAERTGGSVSTLTIQRTQQEDSAVYLCASSLAIGQGSHEQYFGPGTRLTVT.

There are many counts of this clonotype. The chain combines TRBV6-5 with TRBJ2-3; 7 nucleotides line up with TRBD2. Germline-derived CDR1 and CDR2 are MNHEY and SVGAGI. J was trimmed by 6 bases and V by 5 bases; bases with no gene match: 5. The CDR3 totals 13 residues. CDR3 sequence reads: CASSHGRRDTQYF. The CDR3 region has the DNA TGTGCCAGCAGTCACGGGAGGAGGGATACGCAGTATTTT.

This clonotype was seen many times. The V call is TRBV7-9, the J call TRBJ1-1; D is ambiguous. The CDR3 is made up of 13 amino acids. Deletions cut 8 bases from V and 2 bases from J, with 12 bases between. Germline V lookup: CDR1 SEHNR, CDR2 FQNEAQ (reference sequence). Here the CDR3 reads CASSSGSNTEAFF. CDR3 nucleotides: TGTGCCAGCTCCTCAGGAAGTAACACTGAAGCTTTCTTT.

This clonotype was recorded at least ten times. This chain connects TRBV4-2 to TRBJ2-1; 12 nucleotides agree with TRBD2. Germline V gene lookup returns CDR1 LGHNA and CDR2 YNFKEQ. The CDR3 extends over 17 amino acids. The ends lost 4 bases at V and 9 bases at J; junction bases unmatched: 13. CDR3 sequence reads: CASSPFKTSGSAVEQFF. In DNA form, the CDR3 reads TGTGCCAGCAGCCCATTCAAGACTAGCGGGAGCGCGGTTGAGCAGTTCTTC.

This clonotype was seen a few times. This rearrangement joins TRBV2 to TRBJ1-2; no firm D call. V shed 7 bases and J shed 1 base, with 13 bases lying between them. Germline loops: CDR1 SNHLY, CDR2 FYNNEI. The CDR3 is 14 amino acids. For the CDR3, the DNA is TGTGCCAGCATGGATGCAGTAATTAACTATGGCTACACCTTC. Its translation is CASMDAVINYGYTF.

This clonotype was seen repeatedly, ten times or more. V usage is TRBV7-2 and J usage is TRBJ2-3, with 10 bases matching TRBD2. This CDR3 is 16 amino acids long. CDR1 and CDR2 (germline): SGHTA, FQGNSA. J gave up 4 bases and V 2 bases, and 6 bases lay outside the gene matches. The CDR3 spells CASSLQLAGRADTQYF. Written as DNA, the CDR3 is TGTGCCAGCAGCTTACAACTAGCGGGACGGGCAGATACGCAGTATTTT.

This clonotype was picked up many times. The chain recombines TRBV11-2 with TRBJ2-1, with D unclear. There are 14 residues in the CDR3. CDR1 is SGHAT and CDR2 is FQNNGV in the germline V gene. Trimming removed 0 bases at V and 6 bases at J, with 9 bases between. The CDR3 sequence is CASSLDSITNEQFF. The CDR3, as DNA: TGTGCCAGCAGCTTAGACTCGATAACCAATGAGCAGTTCTTC. Full variable domain (rest looked up from reference TRBV11-2 and TRBJ2-1): EAGVAQSPRYKIIEKRQSVAFWCNPISGHATLYWYQQILGQGPKLLIQFQNNGVVDDSQLPKDRFSAERLKGVDSTLKIQPAKLEDSAVYLCASSLDSITNEQFFGPGTRLTVL.

The V and J genes are TRBV25-1 and TRBJ1-1; perhaps TRBD1 as D (6 bases). CDR1 is MGHDK, CDR2 SYGVNS, per germline. Trimming removed 5 bases from V and 9 bases from J, with 13 bases in between. CDR3 length: 12 residues. The CDR3 region is CASSPEGGKAFF. The CDR3 region has the DNA TGTGCCAGCAGTCCTGAGGGGGGGAAAGCTTTCTTT.

This clonotype was counted only a few times. The V gene is TRBV10-1, the J gene TRBJ2-2, with TRBD1 identical over 7 bases. The CDR3 has 15 residues. Trimming took 3 bases from V and 3 from J; bases not matched to a gene: 4. Germline values: CDR1 WNHNN, CDR2 SYGVQD (reference sequence). The CDR3 spells CASSDQTGYTGELFF. The CDR3, as DNA: TGCGCCAGCAGTGACCAGACAGGGTACACCGGGGAGCTGTTTTTT.

A few counts support this clonotype. The chain carries TRBV21-1 and TRBJ1-6. TRBV21-1 is described as a pseudogene. The CDR3 covers 13 residues. CDR3 nucleotides: TGTGCCAGCAGCAAAGAATATAATTCACCCCTCCACTTT. It encodes CASSKEYNSPLHF.

The chain couples TRBV3-1 to TRBJ1-6; D remains unclear. Trimming removed 4 bases at V and 7 bases at J, with 17 bases between. This CDR3 comprises 16 residues. The germline V gene has CDR1 LGHDT and CDR2 YNNKEL (reference sequence). The CDR3 DNA reads as TGTGCCAGCAGCCGAGTCGGAGGAGGAGGGAATTCACCCCTCCACTTT. This codes for CASSRVGGGGNSPLHF.